This is a list of T cell receptor beta chains from one sample in a study of T-cell reconstitution after alpha-beta-depleted transplantation in children. TCRdb processed the PCR reads anew with MiXCR; each CDR3 protein has one entry. This repertoire shows about 32,000 distinct CDR3 sequences, about 7% found once; its top ten account for 27%. The starting material was peripheral blood, obtained 60 days after TCRalphabeta/CD19-depleted stem cell transplant. The source is a child younger than two who had a stem cell transplant for acute myeloid leukemia, so the T cells may come from the graft donor. Each CDR3 is given with its conserved first and last residue. D genes are given only for firm matches. Rows may omit the clone size; those that give it use once, few, many or a size class.

>TRBJ2-2|TRBD2|18|TRBV12-3/TRBV12-4|-
CACSLAGGVGPNTGELFF
TGTGCCTGCAGTTTAGCGGGCGGAGTTGGTCCGAACACCGGGGAGCTGTTTTTT
>TRBJ2-2|TRBD1|14|TRBV5-5|many
CASSFSQGTGELFF
TGTGCCAGCAGCTTCTCACAGGGGACCGGGGAGCTGTTTTTT
>TRBJ2-5|-|14|TRBV7-6|many
CASSLLGLRETQYF
TGTGCCAGCAGCTTATTGGGATTACGAGAGACCCAGTACTTC
>TRBJ2-6|-|15|TRBV4-3|-
CASSQGSSGANVLTF
TGCGCCAGCAGCCAAGGAAGTTCTGGGGCCAACGTCCTGACTTTC
>TRBJ2-4|-|14|TRBV27|many
CASRRGAVGNIQYF
TGTGCCAGCAGACGCGGGGCCGTCGGAAACATTCAGTACTTC
>TRBJ2-3|TRBD2|16|TRBV2|many
CASSALAGSFTDTQYF
TGTGCCAGCAGTGCTCTAGCGGGGTCCTTCACAGATACGCAGTATTTT
>TRBJ2-3|-|14|TRBV7-6|medium-sized
CASSPGSFTDTQYF
TGTGCCAGCAGCCCTGGGAGTTTCACAGATACGCAGTATTTT
>TRBJ2-3|TRBD2|15|TRBV5-1|many
CASSFPAGSTDTQYF
TGCGCCAGCAGCTTCCCAGCGGGGTCCACAGATACGCAGTATTTT
>TRBJ1-2|TRBD1|16|TRBV7-9|many
CASSLARQGANYGYTF
TGTGCCAGCAGCTTAGCCAGACAGGGGGCAAATTATGGCTACACCTTC
>TRBJ2-6|TRBD1|19|TRBV9|many
CASSDRTGRVLAGANVLTF
TGTGCCAGCAGCGACCGGACAGGGCGAGTTTTAGCTGGGGCCAACGTCCTGACTTTC
>TRBJ1-2|TRBD1|15|TRBV6-1|few
CASSFSGTGDRSYTF
TGTGCCAGCAGCTTTTCCGGGACAGGGGATCGGAGCTACACCTTC
>TRBJ1-6|-|15|TRBV2|many
CASSDWGTENSPLHF
TGTGCCAGCAGTGACTGGGGGACCGAAAATTCACCCCTCCACTTT
>TRBJ2-7|-|15|TRBV6-2/TRBV6-3|few
CASRKRDVPSYEQYF
TGTGCCAGCAGAAAACGGGACGTTCCCTCCTACGAGCAGTACTTC
>TRBJ2-7|-|16|TRBV4-1|many
CASSPRVSGTSYEQYF
TGCGCCAGCAGCCCCCGGGTTAGCGGAACCTCCTACGAGCAGTACTTC
>TRBJ2-1|TRBD2|20|TRBV20-1|few
CSARDGRLAGPGGVYNEQFF
TGCAGTGCTAGAGATGGGCGACTAGCGGGTCCCGGTGGGGTGTACAATGAGCAGTTCTTC
>TRBJ2-5|-|14|TRBV7-2|many
CASGHRDYQETQYF
TGTGCCAGCGGTCACCGGGACTACCAAGAGACCCAGTACTTC
>TRBJ2-7|TRBD2|16|TRBV28|many
CASSLVPLAGTHEQYF
TGTGCCAGCAGCCTAGTCCCACTAGCGGGAACTCACGAGCAGTACTTC
>TRBJ2-7|-|13|TRBV28|medium-sized
CASSSLVDYEQYF
TGTGCCAGCAGTTCCCTCGTGGACTACGAGCAGTACTTC
>TRBJ2-2|TRBD1|15|TRBV28|many
CASSPRDSNTGELFF
TGTGCCAGCAGCCCCCGGGACAGCAACACCGGGGAGCTGTTTTTT
>TRBJ2-2|-|15|TRBV7-8|many
CASTPQGPLTGELFF
TGTGCCAGCACCCCACAGGGTCCGCTCACCGGGGAGCTGTTTTTT
>TRBJ1-1|TRBD1|17|TRBV28|many
CASSSPAPGQGNTEAFF
TGTGCCAGCAGTTCCCCCGCTCCGGGACAGGGGAACACTGAAGCTTTCTTT
>TRBJ2-7|TRBD2|15|TRBV4-1|many
CASSLGGRERDEQYF
TGCGCCAGCAGCCTAGGAGGGCGGGAGAGGGACGAGCAGTACTTC
>TRBJ2-7|-|12|TRBV29-1|-
CSVDGPSYEQYF
TGCAGCGTTGATGGTCCCTCCTACGAGCAGTACTTC
>TRBJ1-1|-|16|TRBV4-2|many
CASSQDGAGRNTEAFF
TGTGCCAGCAGCCAAGATGGGGCGGGGCGGAACACTGAAGCTTTCTTT
>TRBJ1-4|TRBD1|19|TRBV13|many
CASSPSRGQGILVNEKLFF
TGTGCCAGCAGCCCCAGTCGGGGACAGGGGATCCTCGTAAATGAAAAACTGTTTTTT
>TRBJ2-7|-|14|TRBV24-1|many
CATSDLVGLYEQYF
TGTGCCACCAGTGATTTGGTGGGGCTCTACGAGCAGTACTTC
>TRBJ2-1|TRBD2|16|TRBV11-2|many
CASSLEASGRSSEQFF
TGTGCCAGCAGCTTAGAGGCTAGCGGGAGATCAAGTGAGCAGTTCTTC
>TRBJ2-7|TRBD1|13|TRBV20-1|many
CSARRDRVYEQYF
TGCAGTGCTCGCCGGGACAGGGTGTACGAGCAGTACTTC
>TRBJ2-7|-|15|TRBV7-9|few
CASTPGPGSNYEQYF
TGTGCCAGTACCCCTGGACCCGGGAGTAACTACGAGCAGTACTTC
>TRBJ2-7|-|19|TRBV27|-
CASSLYPTVVPGEAYEQYF
TGTGCCAGCAGTTTATACCCCACGGTGGTACCGGGAGAGGCCTACGAGCAGTACTTC
>TRBJ2-1|TRBD1|17|TRBV3-1|many
CASSQQMGTGIYNEQFF
TGTGCCAGCAGCCAACAAATGGGGACAGGAATTTACAATGAGCAGTTCTTC